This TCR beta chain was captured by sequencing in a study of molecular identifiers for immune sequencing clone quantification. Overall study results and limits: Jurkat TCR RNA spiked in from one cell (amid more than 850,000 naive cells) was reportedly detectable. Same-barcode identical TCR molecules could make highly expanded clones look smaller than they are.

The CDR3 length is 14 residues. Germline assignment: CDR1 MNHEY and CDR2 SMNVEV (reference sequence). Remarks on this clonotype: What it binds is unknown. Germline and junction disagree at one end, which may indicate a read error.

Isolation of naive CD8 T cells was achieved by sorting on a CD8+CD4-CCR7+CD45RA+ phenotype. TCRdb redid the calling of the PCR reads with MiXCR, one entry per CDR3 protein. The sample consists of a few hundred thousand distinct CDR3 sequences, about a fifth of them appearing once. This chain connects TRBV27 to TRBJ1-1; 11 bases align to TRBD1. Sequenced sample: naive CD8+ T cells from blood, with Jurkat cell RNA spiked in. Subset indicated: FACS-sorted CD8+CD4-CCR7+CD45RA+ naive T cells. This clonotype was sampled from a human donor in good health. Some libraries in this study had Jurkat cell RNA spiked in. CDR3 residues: CASSLGQGATGAFF. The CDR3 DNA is TGTGCCAGCAGTCTCGGACAGGGGGCCACTGGAGCTTTCTTT.